Each of the 2 T cell receptor beta chains below was sequenced from the same sample in a study of blood T cell repertoires in COVID-19. The table came from immunoSEQ multiplex PCR; TCRdb's copy has only in-frame clones and leaves some out. The sample lists approximately 290,000 clones; more than 65% were seen once. Sequencing input: peripheral blood. The receptors originated from an older person with COVID-19, enrolled during active disease.

This clone was counted once. The genes are TRBV28 and TRBJ1-2, with D possibly TRBD1 on 5 matching bases. V shed 8 bases and J shed 4 bases, with 14 bases lying between them. This CDR3 is built from 13 residues. CDR1 and CDR2 (germline): MDHEN, SYDVKM. The chain's CDR3 is CASAKGVSYGYTF. The DNA for the CDR3 is TGTGCCAGCGCAAAAGGGGTTTCCTATGGCTACACCTTC.

The chain couples TRBV28 to TRBJ1-3; D is possibly TRBD1 (5 bases). The germline CDR1 and CDR2 sequences are MDHEN and SYDVKM. This CDR3 region has 16 residues. V lost 0 bases and J lost 4, with 13 bases in between. CDR3 loop: CASSLWGGSAGNTIYF. DNA for the CDR3: TGTGCCAGCAGTTTATGGGGGGGTTCAGCAGGAAACACCATATATTTT.